What follows are 3 T cell receptor beta chains derived from one specimen sequenced in a study of tumor-infiltrating lymphocytes in oesophageal squamous cell carcinoma. TCRdb processed the PCR reads anew with MiXCR; each CDR3 protein has one entry. The sample includes about 18,000 distinct CDR3 sequences, 35% to 55% of them seen just once. The specimen sequenced was blood. The receptors here all came from a female donor with esophageal squamous cell carcinoma.

The genes are TRBV27 and TRBJ2-1, with D unresolved. The V gene's germline CDR1 is MNHEY and CDR2 SMNVEV (reference sequence). Between the trimmed V and J ends, which lost 3 bases and 6 bases, there was a span of 18 bases. The CDR3 loop spans 16 amino acids. CDR3 protein: CASSLSPSQLGNEQFF. CDR3 sequence (DNA): TGTGCCAGCAGTTTGTCTCCCTCCCAACTCGGCAATGAGCAGTTCTTC.

The chain is built from TRBV7-6 and TRBJ2-7; the D call may be TRBD1 or TRBD2 (6 bases each). Germline values: CDR1 SGHVS, CDR2 FNYEAQ. This CDR3 is built from 16 residues. V was trimmed by 1 base and J by 2 bases, leaving 15 bases between them. The CDR3: CASSLGTGTFAYEQYF. DNA for the CDR3: TGTGCCAGCAGCTTAGGAACAGGGACTTTTGCCTACGAGCAGTACTTC.

The chain combines TRBV7-2 with TRBJ1-1; D gene ambiguous. The CDR3 length is 13 residues. Looked up from germline, CDR1 is SGHTA and CDR2 is FQGNSA. V lost 1 base and J lost 4, with 7 bases in between. The CDR3 is CASSLGSLTEAFF. The CDR3 DNA sequence: TGTGCCAGCAGCTTAGGGTCTCTCACTGAAGCTTTCTTT.